This entry describes one TCR beta chain. What it binds is not known. This sample is part of a study of cytomegalovirus exposure and HLA in healthy donors. Study-wide results and caveats: Later analysis identified a missense DCLRE1C variant that was linked to TCR beta V- and J-gene trimming. Specificity for CMV antigens was confirmed in vitro for three of the CMV-associated chains.

V lost 5 bases and J lost 3; bases outside the gene matches: 9. CDR1 is MDHEN and CDR2 is SYDVKM in the germline V gene. The CDR3 runs to 15 residues. Primers for the PCR totalled 60 Vbeta and 13 Jbeta. Profiling relied on immunoSEQ multiplex PCR, and the TCRdb table lists in-frame clones only, not all of them. Of some 76,000 clones listed, approximately 88% are singletons. This chain uses TRBV28 with TRBJ2-5; 7 bases map to TRBD1. Sequencing was done on a sample of PBMCs. The sequence was collected from a woman aged 50 to 60 in good health and CMV-seronegative. The CDR3 region is CASSLGDRVEETQYF. CDR3 in DNA: TGTGCCAGCAGTCTGGGGGACAGAGTCGAAGAGACCCAGTACTTC.